This is a list of T cell receptor beta chains from one sample in a study of CD8 T cells in Susac syndrome. TCRdb reprocessed the immunoSEQ multiplex PCR reads via MiXCR and lists one record per CDR3 protein. The table lists a few hundred thousand distinct CDR3 sequences, roughly 93% of them singletons. The sequenced material came from CD4+ T cells from PBMCs. These receptors were taken from a human donor with Susac syndrome. CDR3s include the opening cysteine and the closing phenylalanine or tryptophan. Where a row states a size, it is once, few, many or the class of an expanded clone; other rows omit it.

V	J	size	CDR3
TRBV20-1	TRBJ2-1	once	CSAPPLAGAYNEQFF
TRBV20-1	TRBJ1-6	-	CSALPDSGRNSPLHF
TRBV18	TRBJ1-2	-	CASSPSQEQGFYGYTF
TRBV15	TRBJ1-2	-	CATSRGQSNYGYTF
TRBV9	TRBJ1-2	once	CASRRDTQANYGYTF
TRBV20-1	TRBJ1-6	-	CSARGSYNSPLHF
TRBV20-1	TRBJ1-3	-	CSTISESGNTIYF
TRBV29-1	TRBJ2-4	-	CSVDRGGDRNIQYF
TRBV24-1	TRBJ2-1	-	CATKAGGNNEQFF
TRBV30	TRBJ1-3	-	CAWRNVGLRSGNTIYF
TRBV4-2	TRBJ1-5	few	CASSQGTGNNQPQHF